Listed below are T cell receptor beta chains from one sample, sequenced in a study of post-analysis software for immune sequencing data. TCRdb re-called the PCR reads through MiXCR, storing one row per CDR3 protein. There are roughly 800,000 distinct CDR3 sequences in the sample; less than 35% occur only once, and under 0.7% lies in the top ten. The specimen was blood. Receptors were obtained from a girl aged 10-17 years with multiple sclerosis. Each CDR3 is given with its conserved first and last residue. The D gene is left open where the match is weak. Rows give clone size only sometimes, using once, few, many, or a class for an expanded clone.

j_gene: TRBJ2-5
d_gene: TRBD2
v_gene: TRBV20-1
abundance: few
CDR3nt: TGCAGTGCTAGCCCGGGACTAGCCTGGACCCAGTACTTC
CDR3aa: CSASPGLAWTQYF

j_gene: TRBJ2-7
d_gene: .
v_gene: TRBV7-9
abundance: few
CDR3nt: TGTGCCAGCAGCCGGACCGCGGACTCCTACAATGAGCAGTACTTC
CDR3aa: CASSRTADSYNEQYF

j_gene: TRBJ2-4
d_gene: .
v_gene: TRBV7-2
abundance: few
CDR3nt: TGTGCCAGCAGCTTCCCGACCAAAAACATTCAGTACTTC
CDR3aa: CASSFPTKNIQYF

j_gene: TRBJ1-1
d_gene: .
v_gene: TRBV25-1
abundance: .
CDR3nt: TGTGCCGCCGGGACGATGAACACTGAAGCTTTCTTT
CDR3aa: CAAGTMNTEAFF

j_gene: TRBJ1-4
d_gene: .
v_gene: TRBV14
abundance: few
CDR3nt: TGTGCCAGCAGCCAGGGAGTAGGAGGGAGAAATGAAAAACTGTTTTTT
CDR3aa: CASSQGVGGRNEKLFF

j_gene: TRBJ2-2
d_gene: TRBD2
v_gene: TRBV20-1
abundance: few
CDR3nt: TGCAGTGCCGCCGAGACTAGCGGGAGAGGCGGGGAGCTGTTTTTT
CDR3aa: CSAAETSGRGGELFF

j_gene: TRBJ2-1
d_gene: TRBD2
v_gene: TRBV12-3/TRBV12-4
abundance: few
CDR3nt: TGTGCCAGCAGTTTTGCGGGAGGGGTCAGCAATGAGCAGTTCTTC
CDR3aa: CASSFAGGVSNEQFF

j_gene: TRBJ2-1
d_gene: TRBD2
v_gene: TRBV20-1
abundance: few
CDR3nt: TGCAGTGCACAGCTGCAGGGAGGGTACAATGAGCAGTTCTTC
CDR3aa: CSAQLQGGYNEQFF

j_gene: TRBJ2-1
d_gene: .
v_gene: TRBV5-6
abundance: .
CDR3nt: TGTGCCGGCAGTTATAGGAATCCGTCCTACAATGAGCAGTTCTTC
CDR3aa: CAGSYRNPSYNEQFF

j_gene: TRBJ2-1
d_gene: .
v_gene: TRBV7-8
abundance: .
CDR3nt: TGTGCCAGCAGCTTACTTCGGGTCGATGAGCAGTTCTTC
CDR3aa: CASSLLRVDEQFF

j_gene: TRBJ2-3
d_gene: .
v_gene: TRBV5-4
abundance: .
CDR3nt: TGTGCCAGCAGCTTACCCGACGTGCTGTATACGCAGTATTTT
CDR3aa: CASSLPDVLYTQYF

j_gene: TRBJ2-4
d_gene: TRBD1
v_gene: TRBV5-5
abundance: few
CDR3nt: TGTGCCAGCAGCCCCAGGACAGGGGGCGTTTGCATTCAGTACTTC
CDR3aa: CASSPRTGGVCIQYF

j_gene: TRBJ1-2
d_gene: .
v_gene: TRBV7-2
abundance: few
CDR3nt: TGTGCCAGCAGCTCCCCCCGAGCGCGGTATGGCTACACCTTC
CDR3aa: CASSSPRARYGYTF

j_gene: TRBJ2-7
d_gene: TRBD1
v_gene: TRBV7-2
abundance: .
CDR3nt: TGTGCCAGCAGCTTAAGGACAGGCCAGACTTACGAGCAGTACTTC
CDR3aa: CASSLRTGQTYEQYF

j_gene: TRBJ2-1
d_gene: .
v_gene: TRBV2
abundance: few
CDR3nt: TGTGCCACCGGCGGAGGGAGGTACAATGAGCAGTTCTTC
CDR3aa: CATGGGRYNEQFF

j_gene: TRBJ2-5
d_gene: TRBD1
v_gene: TRBV4-3
abundance: .
CDR3nt: TGCGCCAGCAGCCCGGGCACAGGGGGAGTAGTTAATGAGCAGTACTTC
CDR3aa: CASSPGTGGVVNEQYF

j_gene: TRBJ1-2
d_gene: TRBD1
v_gene: TRBV5-1
abundance: once
CDR3nt: TGCGCCGGCAGCCCCACAGGGGGGTTGAACTATGGCTACACCTTC
CDR3aa: CAGSPTGGLNYGYTF

j_gene: TRBJ1-2
d_gene: .
v_gene: TRBV11-2
abundance: many
CDR3nt: TGTGCCAGCAGCTTAGAGGGACATACCTCCGGTGTAGGTGGCTACACCTTC
CDR3aa: CASSLEGHTSGVGGYTF

j_gene: TRBJ2-1
d_gene: TRBD2
v_gene: TRBV29-1
abundance: .
CDR3nt: TGCAGCGTTGTGCCGGGAGGGGGTCAGTTCTTC
CDR3aa: CSVVPGGGQFF

j_gene: TRBJ2-7
d_gene: TRBD1
v_gene: TRBV9
abundance: .
CDR3nt: TGTGCCAGCAGCCCACTTGGGACAGGGACCCACGAGCAGTACTTC
CDR3aa: CASSPLGTGTHEQYF

j_gene: TRBJ1-4
d_gene: .
v_gene: TRBV28
abundance: .
CDR3nt: TGTGCCAGCAGCGAAGACAGATCCTTTGCAACTAATGAAAAACTGTTTTTT
CDR3aa: CASSEDRSFATNEKLFF

j_gene: TRBJ1-1
d_gene: TRBD1
v_gene: TRBV7-9
abundance: .
CDR3nt: TGTGCCAGCAGCATGGGACAGGCGAACACTGAAGCTTTCTTT
CDR3aa: CASSMGQANTEAFF

j_gene: TRBJ1-5
d_gene: TRBD1
v_gene: TRBV6-5
abundance: few
CDR3nt: TGTGCCAGCAGTTACTCGGCGGGACAGACATATAGCAATCAGCCCCAGCATTTT
CDR3aa: CASSYSAGQTYSNQPQHF

j_gene: TRBJ2-5
d_gene: TRBD1
v_gene: TRBV29-1
abundance: many
CDR3nt: TGCAGCGTAGCCGGGACAGGGAGTTTGGAGACCCAGTACTTC
CDR3aa: CSVAGTGSLETQYF

j_gene: TRBJ2-7
d_gene: .
v_gene: TRBV6-2/TRBV6-3
abundance: few
CDR3nt: TGTGCCAGCTCCTTAATGACGCGGCGCGGCGAGCAGTACTTC
CDR3aa: CASSLMTRRGEQYF

j_gene: TRBJ1-5
d_gene: .
v_gene: TRBV12-3/TRBV12-4
abundance: .
CDR3nt: TGTGCCAGCAGTTTAGCCAGTAGCAATCAGCCCCAGCATTTT
CDR3aa: CASSLASSNQPQHF

j_gene: TRBJ2-7
d_gene: .
v_gene: TRBV20-1
abundance: .
CDR3nt: TGCAGTGCTAGACCTACCGCTCCGAACTACGAGCAGTACTTC
CDR3aa: CSARPTAPNYEQYF

j_gene: TRBJ1-5
d_gene: TRBD1
v_gene: TRBV4-1
abundance: .
CDR3nt: TGCGCCAGCAGCCAAGTGACAGGGACATGGAATCAGCCCCAGCATTTT
CDR3aa: CASSQVTGTWNQPQHF

j_gene: TRBJ2-1
d_gene: .
v_gene: TRBV7-9
abundance: few
CDR3nt: TGTGCCAGCGTGGGGGGGCGGCTTCATGAGCAGTTCTTC
CDR3aa: CASVGGRLHEQFF

j_gene: TRBJ2-1
d_gene: .
v_gene: TRBV15
abundance: .
CDR3nt: TGTGCCACCAGCAGAGATAGACGGCAAAGGGATGGTGAGACCCAGTTCTTC
CDR3aa: CATSRDRRQRDGETQFF

j_gene: TRBJ2-5
d_gene: TRBD2
v_gene: TRBV15
abundance: .
CDR3nt: TGTGTCACCAGCACCGGACTAGACGGGAGAGAGACCCAGTACTTC
CDR3aa: CVTSTGLDGRETQYF

j_gene: TRBJ2-1
d_gene: TRBD1
v_gene: TRBV7-2
abundance: .
CDR3nt: TGTGCCAGCAGCTTAGTTCTGGACAGGTCCAATGAGCAGTTCTTC
CDR3aa: CASSLVLDRSNEQFF

j_gene: TRBJ2-6
d_gene: .
v_gene: TRBV6-1
abundance: many
CDR3nt: TGTGCCAGCAGTGAAGCGCCTTCTGGGGCCAACGTCCTGACTTTC
CDR3aa: CASSEAPSGANVLTF

j_gene: TRBJ2-1
d_gene: .
v_gene: TRBV29-1
abundance: many
CDR3nt: TGCAGCGGGCGCCGGACGCTTGGGGGGCCCTCCGACAATGAGCAGTTCTTC
CDR3aa: CSGRRTLGGPSDNEQFF

j_gene: TRBJ2-4
d_gene: TRBD1
v_gene: TRBV12-3/TRBV12-4
abundance: .
CDR3nt: TGTGCCATCTCAAAACAGGGGGCCAAAAACATTCAGTACTTC
CDR3aa: CAISKQGAKNIQYF

j_gene: TRBJ2-7
d_gene: TRBD1
v_gene: TRBV4-3
abundance: few
CDR3nt: TGCGCCAGCAGCCAAGGACAGGGGCTTTCCTACGAGCAGTACTTC
CDR3aa: CASSQGQGLSYEQYF

j_gene: TRBJ1-1
d_gene: TRBD1
v_gene: TRBV6-5
abundance: few
CDR3nt: TGTGCCAGCAGTTACCCAGGACAGGGAACTGAAGCTTTCTTT
CDR3aa: CASSYPGQGTEAFF

j_gene: TRBJ2-5
d_gene: TRBD1
v_gene: TRBV29-1
abundance: many
CDR3nt: TGCAGCGCCACCCGGACAGGGGAAGAGACCCAGTACTTC
CDR3aa: CSATRTGEETQYF

j_gene: TRBJ2-1
d_gene: .
v_gene: TRBV14
abundance: .
CDR3nt: TGTGCCAGCAGCCAAGAGGGGTGGACTCCAACCTACAATGAGCAGTTCTTC
CDR3aa: CASSQEGWTPTYNEQFF

j_gene: TRBJ2-7
d_gene: TRBD2
v_gene: TRBV7-8
abundance: .
CDR3nt: TGTGCCAACAGCTTAGCGTCTAGCGGGAGTGGCGAGCAGTACTTC
CDR3aa: CANSLASSGSGEQYF

j_gene: TRBJ2-3
d_gene: TRBD2
v_gene: TRBV5-1
abundance: few
CDR3nt: TGCGCCAGCAGCTGGACTAGCGGGAGCCTCCCAGATACGCAGTATTTT
CDR3aa: CASSWTSGSLPDTQYF

j_gene: TRBJ2-1
d_gene: .
v_gene: TRBV2
abundance: .
CDR3nt: TGTGCCAGCAGTGTATCTGAGGAGTTCTTC
CDR3aa: CASSVSEEFF

j_gene: TRBJ2-7
d_gene: .
v_gene: TRBV27
abundance: few
CDR3nt: TGTGCCAGCAGTCCCCTCGGGTACGGCAGCTACGAGCAGTACTTC
CDR3aa: CASSPLGYGSYEQYF

j_gene: TRBJ1-1
d_gene: .
v_gene: TRBV3-1
abundance: .
CDR3nt: TGTGCCAGCAGCCTACAGGGTGCTCCAGTGAACACTGAAGCTTTCTTT
CDR3aa: CASSLQGAPVNTEAFF

j_gene: TRBJ1-2
d_gene: .
v_gene: TRBV3-1
abundance: few
CDR3nt: TGTGCCAGCAGCCAAGTATTGGGGGGCTTGCTTGGCTACACCTTC
CDR3aa: CASSQVLGGLLGYTF

j_gene: TRBJ2-1
d_gene: TRBD2
v_gene: TRBV20-1
abundance: few
CDR3nt: TGCAGTGCCCGTTCCAGTCTAGCGGCGAGAGAGTTCTTC
CDR3aa: CSARSSLAAREFF

j_gene: TRBJ2-1
d_gene: TRBD2
v_gene: TRBV5-1
abundance: few
CDR3nt: TGCGCCAGCAGCTTGCAGACAGGGACTAGCGGGGGGGGAAAGCAGTTCTTC
CDR3aa: CASSLQTGTSGGGKQFF

j_gene: TRBJ2-1
d_gene: TRBD2
v_gene: TRBV28
abundance: .
CDR3nt: TGTGCCAGCAGTCCCCCCCCGGGGGGAGGCAATGAGCAGTTCTTC
CDR3aa: CASSPPPGGGNEQFF

j_gene: TRBJ1-1
d_gene: .
v_gene: TRBV5-1
abundance: once
CDR3nt: TGCGCCAGCAGCTTGGCGGACGGGAACACTGAAGCTTTCTTT
CDR3aa: CASSLADGNTEAFF

j_gene: TRBJ2-3
d_gene: TRBD2
v_gene: TRBV20-1
abundance: few
CDR3nt: TGCAGTGCTACACGGACTAGCGGGGGCCTCACAGATACGCAGTATTTT
CDR3aa: CSATRTSGGLTDTQYF

j_gene: TRBJ2-3
d_gene: TRBD2
v_gene: TRBV20-1
abundance: .
CDR3nt: TGCAGTGCTAGAGATCGAGCGGGGGGGTGGGATACGCAGTATTTT
CDR3aa: CSARDRAGGWDTQYF

j_gene: TRBJ2-6
d_gene: TRBD1
v_gene: TRBV28
abundance: .
CDR3nt: TGTGCCAGCAGCGGCCGGGACAGACGATTGGCTGGGGCCAACGTCCTGACTTTC
CDR3aa: CASSGRDRRLAGANVLTF

j_gene: TRBJ2-4
d_gene: .
v_gene: TRBV7-9
abundance: .
CDR3nt: TGTGCCAGCAGCCCCCCGGACCAAAACATTCAGTACTTC
CDR3aa: CASSPPDQNIQYF